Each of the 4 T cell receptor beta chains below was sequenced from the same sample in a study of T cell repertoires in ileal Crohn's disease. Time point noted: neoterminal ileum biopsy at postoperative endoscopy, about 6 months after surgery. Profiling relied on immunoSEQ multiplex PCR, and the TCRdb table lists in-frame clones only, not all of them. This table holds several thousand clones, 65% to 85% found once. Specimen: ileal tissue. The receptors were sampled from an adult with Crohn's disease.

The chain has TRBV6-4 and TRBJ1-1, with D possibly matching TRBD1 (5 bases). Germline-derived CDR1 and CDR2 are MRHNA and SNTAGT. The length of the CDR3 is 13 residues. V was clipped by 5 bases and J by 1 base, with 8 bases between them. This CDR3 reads CASSPQGNTEAFF. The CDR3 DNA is TGTGCCAGCAGTCCGCAGGGGAACACTGAAGCTTTCTTT.

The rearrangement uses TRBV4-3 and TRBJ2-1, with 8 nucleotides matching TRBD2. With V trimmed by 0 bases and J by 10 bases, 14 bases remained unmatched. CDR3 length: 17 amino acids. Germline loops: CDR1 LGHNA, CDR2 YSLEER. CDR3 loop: CASSQDWSSGSLEEQFF. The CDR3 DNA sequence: TGCGCCAGCAGCCAAGATTGGTCCAGCGGGAGTTTAGAGGAGCAGTTCTTC.

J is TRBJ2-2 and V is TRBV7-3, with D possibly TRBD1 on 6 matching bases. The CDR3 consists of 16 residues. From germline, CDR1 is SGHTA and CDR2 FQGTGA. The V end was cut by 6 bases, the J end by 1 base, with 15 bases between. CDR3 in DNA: TGTGCCAGCAGGCCCCCGGGACACCAGAACACCGGGGAGCTGTTTTTT. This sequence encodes CASRPPGHQNTGELFF.

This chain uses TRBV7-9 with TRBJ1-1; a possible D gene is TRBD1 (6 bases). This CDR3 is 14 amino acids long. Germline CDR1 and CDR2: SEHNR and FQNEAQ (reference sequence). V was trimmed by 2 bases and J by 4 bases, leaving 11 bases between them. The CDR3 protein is CASSLLGASTEAFF. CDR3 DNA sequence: TGTGCCAGCAGCTTATTGGGGGCTAGCACTGAAGCTTTCTTT. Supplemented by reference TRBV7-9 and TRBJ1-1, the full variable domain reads DTGVSQNPRHKITKRGQNVTFRCDPISEHNRLYWYRQTLGQGPEFLTYFQNEAQLEKSRLLSDRFSAERPKGSFSTLEIQRTEQGDSAMYLCASSLLGASTEAFFGQGTRLTVV.